These 24 T cell receptor beta chains originate from one sample sequenced in a study of blood T cells in healthy people across ages. A second PCR of roughly 7 to 11 cycles used a sample-barcoded 5' primer and a J-beta primer mix. MiXCR, applied by TCRdb to the 5' RACE reads, yields one record per CDR3 protein. The sample includes about 640,000 distinct CDR3 sequences, 58% of them seen just once. Sample: blood. These receptors were collected from a man aged 55 to 70 in good health.

The rearrangement uses TRBV7-9 and TRBJ2-1; no reliable D call. The CDR3 consists of 15 residues. Between the trimmed V and J ends, which lost 5 bases and 3 bases, there was a span of 14 bases. CDR1 and CDR2 from the germline V gene are SEHNR and FQNEAQ (reference sequence). The chain's CDR3 is CASSLYDSGYNEQFF. For the CDR3, the DNA is TGTGCCAGCAGCCTTTATGACTCAGGCTACAATGAGCAGTTCTTC.

This clonotype was seen a few times. This chain connects TRBV7-2 to TRBJ2-7; D might be TRBD2 (5 bases). CDR1 SGHTA and CDR2 FQGNSA come from the germline V gene. Trimming removed 5 bases from V and 5 bases from J, with 10 bases in between. The CDR3 contains 12 residues. The CDR3 DNA reads as TGTGCCAGCAGCCGCCGGGGAGACGAGCAGTACTTC. Translating gives CASSRRGDEQYF. The full variable domain, rest sourced from reference TRBV7-2 and TRBJ2-7, is GAGVSQSPSNKVTEKGKDVELRCDPISGHTALYWYRQSLGQGLEFLIYFQGNSAPDKSGLPSDRFSAERTGGSVSTLTIQRTQQEDSAVYLCASSRRGDEQYFGPGTRLTVT.

This clonotype has just a few counts. This chain connects TRBV3-1 to TRBJ2-6; 9 nucleotides line up with TRBD1. The CDR3 loop spans 17 amino acids. Germline CDR1 LGHDT, CDR2 YNNKEL (reference sequence). The V gene end was trimmed by 4 bases and the J gene end by 0 bases; junction bases not matched to a gene: 4. CDR3 sequence: CASSPGTGRSGANVLTF. The CDR3 bases are TGTGCCAGCAGCCCCGGGACAGGGCGCTCTGGGGCCAACGTCCTGACTTTC.

The CDR3 region has the DNA TGTGCCAGCAGCCCCGGGACTAGCGGGACGACTAACCTAGGCAAAAACATTCAGTACTTC. This translates into CASSPGTSGTTNLGKNIQYF. J is TRBJ2-4 and V is TRBV7-2, with 13 bases identical to TRBD2. This CDR3 comprises 20 residues. V dropped 5 bases and J dropped 3; count of bases not matched to a gene: 16. Germline CDR1 is SGHTA and CDR2 is FQGNSA.

A remark on this clonotype: An end of the junction does not agree with germline; a read error may underlie this. The chain is built from TRBV9 and TRBJ2-5; weak D call: TRBD1 (6 bases). The J call could be wrong; TRBJ2-7 is a better fit for the DNA end. Per germline, CDR1 SGDLS and CDR2 YYNGEE. The CDR3 runs to 13 residues. DNA for the CDR3: TGTGACAGCAGCACAGGGCCGACTGACGAGCAGTACTTC. This encodes CDSSTGPTDEQYF.

This clonotype was picked up a small number of times. V gene TRBV27 combines with J gene TRBJ2-7, with D unclear. V dropped 8 bases and J dropped 0 bases, with 14 bases sitting between them. The CDR3 is 14 residues long. CDR1 is MNHEY and CDR2 is SMNVEV in the germline V gene (reference sequence). CDR3 nucleotide sequence: TGTGCCAGCCGGGCCGGACGGAGCTCCTACGAGCAGTACTTC. This translates into CASRAGRSSYEQYF.

This clonotype was counted only a few times. The chain is built from TRBV2 and TRBJ2-1; 12 bases are a match to TRBD1. J lost 9 bases, V lost 3 bases, and 6 bases had no gene match. This CDR3 spans 15 amino acids. Germline V lookup: CDR1 SNHLY, CDR2 FYNNEI. The CDR3: CASSDLGQGASEQFF. In DNA form, the CDR3 reads TGTGCCAGCAGTGATTTGGGACAGGGGGCGAGTGAGCAGTTCTTC.

This chain uses TRBV6-5 with TRBJ1-1, with D hard to call. V lost 5 bases and J 6 bases, leaving 16 bases between the germline ends. CDR1 is MNHEY, CDR2 SVGAGI, per germline. This CDR3 is built from 14 residues. For the CDR3, the DNA is TGTGCCAGCAGTAGTCCCCGTTCTGGGGCTGAAGCTTTCTTT. Translating gives CASSSPRSGAEAFF.

V is TRBV7-2 and J is TRBJ2-5, with D uncertain. CDR1 SGHTA and CDR2 FQGNSA come from the germline V gene. The CDR3 totals 13 residues. Trimming shortened V by 3 bases and J by 3 bases, and 8 bases separated the two germline ends. The CDR3 sequence: CASSFMAKETQYF. CDR3 coding DNA: TGTGCCAGCAGCTTCATGGCCAAAGAGACCCAGTACTTC. The variable domain in full, completed from reference TRBV7-2 and TRBJ2-5, reads GAGVSQSPSNKVTEKGKDVELRCDPISGHTALYWYRQSLGQGLEFLIYFQGNSAPDKSGLPSDRFSAERTGGSVSTLTIQRTQQEDSAVYLCASSFMAKETQYFGPGTRLLVL.

A few counts support this clonotype. The V gene is TRBV6-6, the J gene TRBJ1-6, with TRBD1 matching over 8 bases. CDR3 length: 15 residues. Unmatched junction bases numbered 11, after V lost 6 bases and J lost 10 bases. The germline gives CDR1 MNHNY, CDR2 SVGAGI (reference sequence). In nucleotides, the CDR3 is TGTGCCAGCAGCCGAGACCGGACAGGGAACTCACCCCTCCACTTT. It is translated as CASSRDRTGNSPLHF.

Only one count was recorded for this clonotype. The chain employs TRBV6-2 or TRBV6-3 and TRBJ2-1, with 9 bases fitting TRBD1. This CDR3 has 15 residues. The J segment lost 5 bases and the V segment lost 4 bases, leaving 6 bases of the junction unmatched. Germline V gives CDR1 MNHEY, CDR2 SVGEGT. The CDR3 is CASSSRDRADNEQFF. In DNA, the CDR3 is TGTGCCAGCAGTTCCCGGGACAGGGCAGACAATGAGCAGTTCTTC.

This chain uses TRBV25-1 with TRBJ2-1; possible D gene TRBD1, 6 bases. Germline V gives CDR1 MGHDK, CDR2 SYGVNS. V was pared by 6 bases and J by 4 bases, with 13 bases between. The CDR3 runs to 14 residues. CDR3 nucleotide sequence: TGTGCCAGCAGCGAAGTAGGGGGTTACAATGAGCAGTTCTTC. It encodes CASSEVGGYNEQFF.

Here the CDR3 DNA reads TGTGCCACCAGTGACCCAGGGATTCGGGAGACCCAGTACTTC. This translates into CATSDPGIRETQYF. The genes are TRBV24-1 and TRBJ2-5; TRBD1 is a possible D gene (5 bases). CDR1 KGHDR and CDR2 SFDVKD come from the germline V gene. The germline V and J ends were trimmed by 4 bases and 5 bases, with 13 bases remaining between them. The CDR3 is 14 amino acids.

The chain uses TRBV29-1 and TRBJ1-2, with D possibly being TRBD1 (5 bases). From germline, CDR1 is SQVTM and CDR2 ANQGSEA. The CDR3 contains 11 residues. The germline V and J ends were trimmed by 7 bases and 2 bases, with 8 bases remaining between them. This CDR3 is CSGSGNYGYTF. CDR3 coding DNA: TGCAGCGGATCAGGGAACTATGGCTACACCTTC.

This clonotype came up once. The gene calls are TRBV9 and TRBJ1-1, with D possibly TRBD1 on 5 matching bases. The V and J ends lost 0 bases and 9 bases respectively, with 15 bases between them. The germline CDR1 and CDR2 sequences are SGDLS and YYNGEE. The CDR3 length is 14 residues. CDR3 DNA sequence: TGTGCCAGCAGCGTAGAGGGACTCCAAGGGAAAGCTTTCTTT. Translating it yields CASSVEGLQGKAFF.

In this sample, this clonotype turned up a few times. This chain joins TRBV6-5 and TRBJ1-6, with 9 bases lining up with TRBD1. Germline loops: CDR1 MNHEY, CDR2 SVGAGI. CDR3 length equals 18 residues. Germline trimming cut 2 bases from V and 9 bases from J; bases unmatched to any gene: 14. In DNA, the CDR3 is TGTGCCAGCAGTTACGGTGTTCCAGGACAGGGGTCTGGTTCACCCCTCCACTTT. Amino acid sequence: CASSYGVPGQGSGSPLHF.

The DNA of the CDR3 is TGTGCCAGTAGTCCGGGTTTCCCCACGAGGGGCTACACCTTC. This codes for CASSPGFPTRGYTF. The rearrangement links TRBV27 to TRBJ1-2; D call uncertain. Germline V gives CDR1 MNHEY, CDR2 SMNVEV (reference sequence). The CDR3 consists of 14 residues. Trimming took off 9 bases at V and 8 bases at J, with 22 bases between the two ends.

In this sample, this clonotype turned up a few times. CDR3 coding DNA: TGTGCCAGCAGCCAAGAATCCCCTAGCGGGGGGGGTCTTCAAGAGACCCAGTACTTC. Its translation: CASSQESPSGGGLQETQYF. The V and J genes are TRBV3-1 and TRBJ2-5; the match to TRBD2 covers 12 bases. CDR1 and CDR2 from the germline V gene are LGHDT and YNNKEL (reference sequence). V was clipped by 0 bases and J by 2 bases; unmatched bases: 10. The CDR3 has 19 residues.

This chain uses TRBV7-2 with TRBJ2-1; 14 bases are shared with TRBD2. The V gene end was trimmed by 5 bases and the J gene end by 7 bases; junction bases not matched to a gene: 7. This CDR3 comprises 16 residues. In germline, CDR1 is SGHTA, CDR2 FQGNSA. The CDR3 DNA sequence: TGTGCCAGCAGCCCCAGACTAGCGGGGGGGGCTAATGAGCAGTTCTTC. Translation: CASSPRLAGGANEQFF.

CDR3 region: CAIQGFNYGYTF. DNA for the CDR3: TGTGCCATCCAGGGGTTCAACTATGGCTACACCTTC. The chain has TRBV10-3 and TRBJ1-2; tentatively, D is TRBD1 (6 bases). The CDR3 is 12 amino acids. Trimming took 8 bases from V and 2 from J, leaving 9 bases between them. Germline V gene data show CDR1 as ENHRY and CDR2 as SYGVKD.

This rearrangement joins TRBV5-1 to TRBJ2-7; no clear D gene. The ends were cut back, 3 bases at V and 3 bases at J, with 7 bases in the middle. The CDR3 totals 12 residues. Per germline, CDR1 SGHRS and CDR2 YFSETQ. The CDR3 DNA sequence: TGCGCCAGCAGCTACCTCGGCTACGAGCAGTACTTC. This encodes CASSYLGYEQYF.

About this clonotype itself: The junction differs from germline at one of its ends, possibly a read error. The chain uses TRBV13 and TRBJ2-1; TRBD1 matches 12 bases. Germline CDR1 reads PRHDT; CDR2 reads FYEKMQ (reference sequence). The CDR3 loop spans 16 amino acids. CDR3 residues: CASSQLRGQGADEQFF. CDR3 sequence (DNA): TGCGCCAGCAGCCAACTTAGGGGACAGGGGGCCGATGAGCAGTTCTTC.

This chain uses TRBV3-1 with TRBJ2-1; the D is unclear. CDR1 is LGHDT, CDR2 YNNKEL, per germline (reference sequence). CDR3 size: 15 residues. Trimming took 4 bases from V and 3 from J, leaving 13 bases between them. CDR3 loop: CASSPSPTVYNEQFF. The DNA of the CDR3 is TGTGCCAGCAGCCCCTCCCCAACAGTCTACAATGAGCAGTTCTTC.

In the case of this clonotype: Mismatch with germline at one junction end may stem from a read error. The V and J genes are TRBV3-1 and TRBJ1-6; D ambiguous. The CDR3 extends over 15 amino acids. Germline CDR1 and CDR2: LGHDT and YNNKEL (reference sequence). The CDR3 bases are TGTGCCAACAGCCAAGGGCCGACCGGTTCATCACCCCTCCACTTT. Its protein is CANSQGPTGSSPLHF.